These 10 T cell receptor beta chains were sequenced from one sample in a study of early T cells in non-severe SARS-CoV-2 infection (dated by TCRdb to 2020 to 2022). The library was obtained by 5' RACE. These reads were obtained on a NextSeq 500. In TCRdb, the public reads were trimmed at Q25 with fastp and aligned with MiXCR, with productive beta chains retained. Entries are consolidated by CDR3 protein sequence, retaining the most common genes and DNA. The sample table contains around 63,000 distinct CDR3 sequences; only one count was recorded for less than 12% of them. The ten largest clones take up roughly a sixth of the sample. Sequenced here: whole blood, sampled at baseline. The receptor set was obtained from an adult who was a healthcare worker with PCR-confirmed SARS-CoV-2 infection or an uninfected control (not recorded which).

This clonotype was found many times. The chain has TRBV19 and TRBJ1-1; the match to TRBD1 covers 7 bases. The CDR3 covers 13 residues. Germline assignment: CDR1 LNHDA and CDR2 SQIVND (reference sequence). With V trimmed by 6 bases and J by 7 bases, 8 bases remained unmatched. The CDR3 loop is CASRIGQENEAFF. CDR3 in DNA: TGTGCCAGTAGAATCGGACAGGAAAATGAAGCTTTCTTT. The full variable domain, with the rest looked up from reference TRBV19 and TRBJ1-1, is DGGITQSPKYLFRKEGQNVTLSCEQNLNHDAMYWYRQDPGQGLRLIYYSQIVNDFQKGDIAEGYSVSREKKESFPLTVTSAQKNPTAFYLCASRIGQENEAFFGQGTRLTVV.

This clonotype came up a few times. The chain recombines TRBV12-3 or TRBV12-4 with TRBJ2-1; TRBD1 is a possible D gene (6 bases). This CDR3 has 14 residues. With 5 bases removed from V and 3 bases from J, the gap between germline ends came to 11 bases. The CDR3 DNA reads TGTGCCAGCAGTCCAACGACAGGCTACAATGAGCAGTTCTTC. Encoded protein: CASSPTTGYNEQFF.

In its sample, this clonotype was seen many times. This chain links TRBV29-1 with TRBJ2-1; tentative D call: TRBD2 (6 bases). The CDR3 contains 12 residues. The V gene lost 7 bases and the J gene lost 9 bases, with 16 bases spanning the gap. Germline V gene sequence: CDR1 SQVTM, CDR2 ANQGSEA. CDR3 sequence (DNA): TGCAGCGGGAGCCGGGAGTCCGGTGAGCAGTTCTTC. Residues: CSGSRESGEQFF.

This clonotype was counted at least ten times. The J gene is TRBJ1-2, the V gene TRBV29-1; 9 nucleotides line up with TRBD1. V shed 4 bases and J 8 bases; nucleotides not matched to a gene: 8. The CDR3 consists of 13 residues. Germline V lookup: CDR1 SQVTM, CDR2 ANQGSEA. CDR3: CSVAGDRVEGYTF. The CDR3 DNA sequence: TGCAGCGTTGCCGGGGACAGGGTAGAAGGCTACACCTTC.

This clonotype was counted many times. This chain uses TRBV7-8 with TRBJ1-1; 7 bases align to TRBD1. Germline V gene sequence: CDR1 SGHVS, CDR2 FQNEAQ. With V trimmed by 5 bases and J by 0 bases, 9 bases remained unmatched. The CDR3 is 16 residues long. The chain's CDR3 is CASSPRTGSMNTEAFF. The CDR3 DNA reads as TGTGCCAGCAGCCCTAGGACAGGCTCGATGAACACTGAAGCTTTCTTT.

This clonotype was seen repeatedly, ten times or more. The V call is TRBV20-1, the J call TRBJ1-5; weak D call: TRBD1 (6 bases). CDR3 length equals 14 residues. V dropped 4 bases and J dropped 1 base, with 11 bases sitting between them. From germline, CDR1 is DFQATT and CDR2 SNEGSKA (reference sequence). The CDR3: CSAIYGQSNQPQHF. The CDR3 DNA reads TGCAGTGCTATCTACGGACAGAGCAATCAGCCCCAGCATTTT.

This clonotype was observed at least ten times. The chain is built from TRBV29-1 and TRBJ2-1; D remains unclear. The CDR3 is 14 residues long. Trimming cost V 2 bases and J 0 bases, with 8 bases left between them. Germline CDR1 SQVTM, CDR2 ANQGSEA. In DNA, the CDR3 is TGCAGCGTTGAACAGTCAATCTCCTACAATGAGCAGTTCTTC. This gives the protein CSVEQSISYNEQFF.

CDR3 bases: TGTGCCAGCAGCCGTCAGGTCGGTCCTGGAAACACCATATATTTT. Translating it yields CASSRQVGPGNTIYF. This rearrangement joins TRBV28 to TRBJ1-3; unclear D gene. Germline CDR1 reads MDHEN; CDR2 reads SYDVKM. The CDR3 runs 15 residues. V dropped 6 bases and J dropped 2 bases, with 14 bases sitting between them.

This clonotype was seen only a few times. This chain links TRBV30 with TRBJ2-6; the D gene could be TRBD1 or TRBD2 (5 bases each). Germline CDR1 is GTSNPN and CDR2 is SVGIG (reference sequence). The CDR3 length is 16 residues. Deletions cut 6 bases from V and 0 bases from J, with 15 bases between. The CDR3 DNA reads as TGTGCCTGTAGCGATGCCGGGACCTCTGGGGCCAACGTCCTGACTTTC. It is translated as CACSDAGTSGANVLTF.

This clonotype was counted many times. V and J are TRBV6-2 or TRBV6-3 and TRBJ2-5; a possible D gene is TRBD1 (6 bases). V lost 1 base, J lost 7 bases, and 16 bases lay in between. The germline V gene has CDR1 MNHEY and CDR2 SVGEGT. The CDR3 has 15 amino acids. The CDR3 DNA sequence: TGTGCCAGCAGTTACTTCCAGGGGAATCTCGTGACCCAGTACTTC. Protein sequence: CASSYFQGNLVTQYF.